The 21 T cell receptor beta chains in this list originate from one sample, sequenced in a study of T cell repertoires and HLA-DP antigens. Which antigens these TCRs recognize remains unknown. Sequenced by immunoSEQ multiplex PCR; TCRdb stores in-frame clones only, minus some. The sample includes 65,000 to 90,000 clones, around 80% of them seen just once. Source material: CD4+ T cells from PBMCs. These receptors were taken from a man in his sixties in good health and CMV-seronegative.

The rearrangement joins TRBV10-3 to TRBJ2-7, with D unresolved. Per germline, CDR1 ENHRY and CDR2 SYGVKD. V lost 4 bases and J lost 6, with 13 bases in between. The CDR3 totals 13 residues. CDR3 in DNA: TGTGCCATCAGTGTAGAGCGAGAGGCCGAGCAGTACGTC. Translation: CAISVEREAEQYV.

CDR3 residues: CASSARRDRGRTGELFF. The CDR3 DNA reads TGTGCCAGCAGTGCCCGACGGGACAGGGGGCGAACCGGGGAGCTGTTTTTT. The genes are TRBV6-1 and TRBJ2-2; 12 bases line up with TRBD1. CDR3 length: 17 residues. The germline V gene encodes CDR1 MNHNS and CDR2 SASEGT. V trimming: 4 bases; J trimming: 5 bases; junction bases outside the gene matches: 8.

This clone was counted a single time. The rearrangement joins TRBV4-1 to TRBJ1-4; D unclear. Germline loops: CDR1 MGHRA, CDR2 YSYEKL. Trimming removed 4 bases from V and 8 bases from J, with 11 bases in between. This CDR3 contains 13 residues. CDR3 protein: CASSPRLLEKLFF. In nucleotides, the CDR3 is TGCGCCAGCAGCCCGCGGCTCTTGGAAAAACTGTTTTTT.

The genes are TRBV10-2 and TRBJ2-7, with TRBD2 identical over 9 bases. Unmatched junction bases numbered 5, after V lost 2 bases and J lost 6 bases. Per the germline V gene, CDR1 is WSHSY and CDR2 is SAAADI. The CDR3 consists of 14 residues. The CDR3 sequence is CASSELGSGGEQYF. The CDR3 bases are TGCGCCAGCAGTGAGCTTGGTAGCGGGGGCGAGCAGTACTTC.

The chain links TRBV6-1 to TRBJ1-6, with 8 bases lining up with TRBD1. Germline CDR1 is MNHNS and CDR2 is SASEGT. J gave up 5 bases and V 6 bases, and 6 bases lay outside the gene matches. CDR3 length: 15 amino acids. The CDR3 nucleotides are TGTGCCAGCAGCAGGGGGCGCGGCGATAATTCACCCCTCCACTTT. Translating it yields CASSRGRGDNSPLHF.

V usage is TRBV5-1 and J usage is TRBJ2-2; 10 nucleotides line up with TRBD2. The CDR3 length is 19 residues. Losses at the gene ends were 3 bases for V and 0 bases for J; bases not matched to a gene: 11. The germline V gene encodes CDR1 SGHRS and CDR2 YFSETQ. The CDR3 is CASSSPSLAGASNTGELFF. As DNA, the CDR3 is TGCGCCAGCAGCTCCCCGTCGCTAGCGGGGGCCTCGAACACCGGGGAGCTGTTTTTT.

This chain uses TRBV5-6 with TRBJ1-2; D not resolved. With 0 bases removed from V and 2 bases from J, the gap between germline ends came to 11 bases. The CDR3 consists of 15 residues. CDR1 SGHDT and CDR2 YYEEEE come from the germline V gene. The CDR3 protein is CASSLEVLGNYGYTF. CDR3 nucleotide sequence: TGTGCCAGCAGCTTGGAGGTCCTAGGGAACTATGGCTACACCTTC.

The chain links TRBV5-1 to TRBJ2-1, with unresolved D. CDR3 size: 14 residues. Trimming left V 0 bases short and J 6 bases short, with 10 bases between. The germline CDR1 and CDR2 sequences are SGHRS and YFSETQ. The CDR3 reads CASSLVPATNEQFF. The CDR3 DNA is TGCGCCAGCAGCTTGGTACCGGCCACCAATGAGCAGTTCTTC. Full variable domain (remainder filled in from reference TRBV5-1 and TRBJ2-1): KAGVTQTPRYLIKTRGQQVTLSCSPISGHRSVSWYQQTPGQGLQFLFEYFSETQRNKGNFPGRFSGRQFSNSRSEMNVSTLELGDSALYLCASSLVPATNEQFFGPGTRLTVL.

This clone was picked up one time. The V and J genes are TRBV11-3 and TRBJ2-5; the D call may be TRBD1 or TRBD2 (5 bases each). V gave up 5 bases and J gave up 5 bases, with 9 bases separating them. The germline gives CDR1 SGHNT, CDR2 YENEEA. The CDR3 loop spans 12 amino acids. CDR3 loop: CASSPEGETQYF. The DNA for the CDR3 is TGTGCCAGCAGCCCAGAGGGGGAGACCCAGTACTTC.

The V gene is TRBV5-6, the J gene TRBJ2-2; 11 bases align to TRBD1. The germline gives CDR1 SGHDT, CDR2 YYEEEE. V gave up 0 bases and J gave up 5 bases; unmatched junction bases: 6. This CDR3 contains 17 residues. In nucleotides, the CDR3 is TGTGCCAGCAGCTTGGGTTCCGGGACAGGGGGTACCGGGGAGCTGTTTTTT. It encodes CASSLGSGTGGTGELFF.

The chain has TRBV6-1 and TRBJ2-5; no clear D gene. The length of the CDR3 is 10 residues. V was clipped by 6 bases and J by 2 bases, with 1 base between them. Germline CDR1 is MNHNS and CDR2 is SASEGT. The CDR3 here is CASRQETQYF. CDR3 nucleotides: TGTGCCAGCAGGCAAGAGACCCAGTACTTC.

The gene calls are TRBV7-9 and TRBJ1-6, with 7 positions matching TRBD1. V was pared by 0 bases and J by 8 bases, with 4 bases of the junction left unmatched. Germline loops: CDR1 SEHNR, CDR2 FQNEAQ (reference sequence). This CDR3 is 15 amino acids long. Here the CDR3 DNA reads TGTGCCAGCAGCTTAGCGGGACAGCTACATTCACCCCTCCACTTT. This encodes CASSLAGQLHSPLHF.

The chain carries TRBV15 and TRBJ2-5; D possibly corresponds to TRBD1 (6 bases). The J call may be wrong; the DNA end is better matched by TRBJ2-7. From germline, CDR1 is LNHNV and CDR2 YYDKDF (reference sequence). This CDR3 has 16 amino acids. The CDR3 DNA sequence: TGTGCCACCAGCAGAGGGAATCAGGGGAGCTCCTACGAGCAGTACTTC. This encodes CATSRGNQGSSYEQYF.

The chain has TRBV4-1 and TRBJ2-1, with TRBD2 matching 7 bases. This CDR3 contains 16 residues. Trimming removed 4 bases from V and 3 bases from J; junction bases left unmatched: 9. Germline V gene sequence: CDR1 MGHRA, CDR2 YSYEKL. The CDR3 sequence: CASSPLPGGRYNEQFF. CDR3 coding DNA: TGCGCCAGCAGCCCCTTACCGGGGGGACGCTACAATGAGCAGTTCTTC.

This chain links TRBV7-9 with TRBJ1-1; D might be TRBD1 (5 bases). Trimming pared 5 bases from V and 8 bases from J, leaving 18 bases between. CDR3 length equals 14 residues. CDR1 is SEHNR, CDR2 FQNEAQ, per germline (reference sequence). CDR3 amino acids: CASSHPSGDPEAFF. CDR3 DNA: TGTGCCAGCAGCCACCCCTCTGGGGACCCAGAAGCTTTCTTT.

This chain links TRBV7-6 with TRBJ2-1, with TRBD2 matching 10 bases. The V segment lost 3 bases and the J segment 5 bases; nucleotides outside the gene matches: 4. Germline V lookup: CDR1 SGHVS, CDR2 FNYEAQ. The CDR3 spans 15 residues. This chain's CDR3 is CASSFGLAGDNEQFF. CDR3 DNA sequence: TGTGCCAGCAGCTTTGGTCTAGCGGGGGACAATGAGCAGTTCTTC.

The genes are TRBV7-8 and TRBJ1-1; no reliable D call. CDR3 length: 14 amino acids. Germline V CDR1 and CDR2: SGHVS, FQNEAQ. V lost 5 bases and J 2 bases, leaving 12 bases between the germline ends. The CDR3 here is CASSPEPVNTEAFF. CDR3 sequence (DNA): TGTGCCAGCAGCCCTGAACCCGTCAACACTGAAGCTTTCTTT.

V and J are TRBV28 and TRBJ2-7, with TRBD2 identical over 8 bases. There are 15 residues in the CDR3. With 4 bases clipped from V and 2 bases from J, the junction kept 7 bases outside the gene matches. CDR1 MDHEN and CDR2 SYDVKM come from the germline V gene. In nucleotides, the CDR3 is TGTGCCAGCAGTTCCTCGGCGGGGGGTACCTACGAGCAGTACTTC. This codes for CASSSSAGGTYEQYF.

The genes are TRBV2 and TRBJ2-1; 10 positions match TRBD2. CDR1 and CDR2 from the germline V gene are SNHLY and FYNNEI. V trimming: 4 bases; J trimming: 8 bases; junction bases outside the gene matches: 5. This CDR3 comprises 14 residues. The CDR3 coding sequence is TGTGCCAGCAGTGTGAGCGGGGGGGCCCATGAGCAGTTCTTC. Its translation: CASSVSGGAHEQFF.

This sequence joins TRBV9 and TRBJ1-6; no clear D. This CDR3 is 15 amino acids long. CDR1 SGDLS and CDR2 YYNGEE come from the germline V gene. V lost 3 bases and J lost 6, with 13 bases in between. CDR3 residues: CASSEGSLVNSPLHF. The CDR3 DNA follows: TGTGCCAGCAGCGAAGGGTCCCTAGTTAATTCACCCCTCCACTTT.

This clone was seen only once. Here the CDR3 reads CASSLAGNYYGYTF. CDR3 DNA sequence: TGCGCCAGCAGCTTGGCCGGGAACTACTATGGCTACACCTTC. The gene calls are TRBV5-1 and TRBJ1-2; D is undetermined. The CDR3 has 14 residues. Germline CDR1 reads SGHRS; CDR2 reads YFSETQ. V lost 0 bases to trimming and J lost 3 bases, with 9 bases between them. The full variable domain, in which reference TRBV5-1 and TRBJ1-2 provide the parts outside the CDR3, is KAGVTQTPRYLIKTRGQQVTLSCSPISGHRSVSWYQQTPGQGLQFLFEYFSETQRNKGNFPGRFSGRQFSNSRSEMNVSTLELGDSALYLCASSLAGNYYGYTFGSGTRLTVV.